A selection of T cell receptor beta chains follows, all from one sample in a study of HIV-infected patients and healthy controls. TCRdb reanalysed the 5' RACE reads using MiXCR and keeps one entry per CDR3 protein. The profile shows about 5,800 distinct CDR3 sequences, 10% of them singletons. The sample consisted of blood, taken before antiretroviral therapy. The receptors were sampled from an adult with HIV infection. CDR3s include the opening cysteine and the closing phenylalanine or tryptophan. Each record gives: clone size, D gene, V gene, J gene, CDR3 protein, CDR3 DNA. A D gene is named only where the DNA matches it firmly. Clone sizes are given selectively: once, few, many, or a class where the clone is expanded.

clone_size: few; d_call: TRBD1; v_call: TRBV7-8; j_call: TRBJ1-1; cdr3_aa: CASSSNRGNTEAFF; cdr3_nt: TGTGCCAGCAGCAGTAACAGGGGGAACACTGAAGCTTTCTTT
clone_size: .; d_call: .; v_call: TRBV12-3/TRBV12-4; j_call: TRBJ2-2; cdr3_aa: CVSSFRRTNTGELFF; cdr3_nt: TGTGTCAGCAGTTTCAGGCGGACGAACACCGGGGAGCTGTTTTTT
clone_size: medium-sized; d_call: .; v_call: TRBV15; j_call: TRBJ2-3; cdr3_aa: CATSKPTSNTDTQYF; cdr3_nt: TGTGCCACCAGCAAACCTACATCAAACACAGATACGCAGTATTTT
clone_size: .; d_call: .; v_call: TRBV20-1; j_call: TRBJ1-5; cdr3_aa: CSAGRGDSNQPQHF; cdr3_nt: TGCAGTGCTGGCAGGGGCGATAGCAATCAGCCCCAGCATTTT
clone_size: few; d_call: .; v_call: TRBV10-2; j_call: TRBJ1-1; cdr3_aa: CASTLGTEAFF; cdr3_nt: TGCGCCAGCACCTTGGGGACGGAAGCTTTCTTT
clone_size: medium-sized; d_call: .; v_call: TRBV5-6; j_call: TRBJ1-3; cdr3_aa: CASRLRGSGNTIYF; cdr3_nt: TGTGCCAGCAGATTGAGGGGATCTGGAAACACCATATATTTT
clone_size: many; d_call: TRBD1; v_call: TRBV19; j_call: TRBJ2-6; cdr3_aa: CASLGQGRVFSSGANVLTF; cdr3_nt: TGTGCCAGTTTGGGACAGGGGCGAGTATTCAGCTCTGGGGCCAACGTCCTGACTTTC
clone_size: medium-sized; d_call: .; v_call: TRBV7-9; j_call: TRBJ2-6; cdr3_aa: CASSSTDSGANVLTF; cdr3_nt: TGTGCCAGCAGCTCGACAGACTCTGGGGCCAACGTCCTGACTTTC
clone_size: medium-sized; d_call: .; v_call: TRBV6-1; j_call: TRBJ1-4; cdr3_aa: CASRRQDEKLFF; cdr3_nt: TGTGCCAGCAGGAGACAAGATGAAAAACTGTTTTTT
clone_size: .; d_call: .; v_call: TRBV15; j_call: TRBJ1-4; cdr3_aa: CATSRDRNEKLFF; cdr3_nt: TGTGCCACCAGCAGAGATCGGAATGAAAAACTGTTTTTT
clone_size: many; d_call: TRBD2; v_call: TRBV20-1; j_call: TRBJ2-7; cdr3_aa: CSARDPLAGAREQYF; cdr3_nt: TGCAGTGCTAGGGACCCCCTAGCGGGGGCCCGCGAGCAGTACTTC
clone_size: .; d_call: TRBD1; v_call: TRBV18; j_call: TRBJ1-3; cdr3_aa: CASSPWDSTIHSGNTIYF; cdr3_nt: TGTGCCAGCTCACCCTGGGACAGTACGATCCACTCTGGAAACACCATATATTTT
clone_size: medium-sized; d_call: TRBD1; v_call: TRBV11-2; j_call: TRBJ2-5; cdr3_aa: CASSLWGQGAVKTQYF; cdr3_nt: TGTGCCAGCAGCTTGTGGGGACAGGGGGCGGTGAAGACCCAGTACTTC
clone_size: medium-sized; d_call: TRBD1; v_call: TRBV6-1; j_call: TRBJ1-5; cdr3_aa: CASSESRGFGNQPQHF; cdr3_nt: TGTGCCAGCAGTGAATCCAGGGGGTTCGGCAATCAGCCCCAGCATTTT
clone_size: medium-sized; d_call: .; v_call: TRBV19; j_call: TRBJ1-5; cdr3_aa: CASSAGFWQPQHF; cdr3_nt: TGTGCCAGTAGCGCAGGGTTTTGGCAGCCCCAGCATTTT
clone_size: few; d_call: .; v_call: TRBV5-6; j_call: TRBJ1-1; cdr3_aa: CASSPSTGTEAFF; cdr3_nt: TGTGCCAGCAGCCCCTCGACTGGGACTGAAGCTTTCTTT
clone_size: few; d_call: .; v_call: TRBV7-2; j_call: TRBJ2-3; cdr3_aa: CASSLAGVSTDTQYF; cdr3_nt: TGTGCCAGCAGCTTAGCCGGGGTGAGCACAGATACGCAGTATTTT
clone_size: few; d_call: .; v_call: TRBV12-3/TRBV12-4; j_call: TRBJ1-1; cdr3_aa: CASSLNGGPREAFF; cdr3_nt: TGTGCCAGCAGTTTAAACGGGGGGCCTAGGGAAGCTTTCTTT
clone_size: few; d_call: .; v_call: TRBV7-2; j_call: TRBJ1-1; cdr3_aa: CASSLQRNTEAFF; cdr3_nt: TGTGCCAGCAGCCTACAGCGGAACACTGAAGCTTTCTTT
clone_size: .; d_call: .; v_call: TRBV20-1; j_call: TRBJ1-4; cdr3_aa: CSASGAANEKLFF; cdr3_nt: TGCAGTGCTTCAGGGGCTGCTAATGAAAAACTGTTTTTT
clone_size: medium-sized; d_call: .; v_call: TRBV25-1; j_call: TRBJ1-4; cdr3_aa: CASRGGFLDEKLFF; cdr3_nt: TGTGCCAGCAGGGGTGGGTTCCTTGATGAAAAACTGTTTTTT
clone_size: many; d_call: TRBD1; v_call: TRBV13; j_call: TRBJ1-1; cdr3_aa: CASRGQANTEAFF; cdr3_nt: TGTGCCAGTCGGGGACAGGCGAACACTGAAGCTTTCTTT
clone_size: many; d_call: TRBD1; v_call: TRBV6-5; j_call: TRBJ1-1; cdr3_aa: CASSYQGGSTEAFF; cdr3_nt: TGTGCCAGCAGTTACCAGGGGGGGAGCACTGAAGCTTTCTTT
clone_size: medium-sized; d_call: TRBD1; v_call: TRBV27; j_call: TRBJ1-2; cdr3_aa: CASSFTGAYGYTF; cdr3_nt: TGTGCCAGCAGTTTTACAGGGGCTTATGGCTACACCTTC
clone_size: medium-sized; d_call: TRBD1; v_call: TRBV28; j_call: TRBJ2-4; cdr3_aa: CASSSGQVAKNIQYF; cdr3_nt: TGTGCCAGCAGTTCAGGACAGGTAGCCAAAAACATTCAGTACTTC
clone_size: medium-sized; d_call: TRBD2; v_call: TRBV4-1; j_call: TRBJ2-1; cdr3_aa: CASSQEPGLGRGNEQFF; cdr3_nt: TGCGCCAGCAGCCAAGAACCGGGACTAGGCCGGGGGAATGAGCAGTTCTTC
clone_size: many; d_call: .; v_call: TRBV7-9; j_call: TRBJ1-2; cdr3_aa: CASSLEYACF; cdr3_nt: TGTGCCAGCAGCTTAGAATACGCATGCTTC
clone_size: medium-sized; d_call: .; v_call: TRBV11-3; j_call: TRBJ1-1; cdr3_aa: CASSSSGTGAFF; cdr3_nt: TGTGCCAGCAGCTCCTCCGGGACGGGAGCTTTCTTT
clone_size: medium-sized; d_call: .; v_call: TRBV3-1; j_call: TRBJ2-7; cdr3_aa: CASSQERLLAGASGEQYF; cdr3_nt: TGTGCCAGCAGCCAGGAGAGGCTCCTAGCAGGGGCTAGTGGGGAGCAGTACTTC
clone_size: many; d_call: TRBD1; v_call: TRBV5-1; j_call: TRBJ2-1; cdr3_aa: CASSPGQVYNEQFF; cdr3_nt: TGCGCCAGCAGTCCGGGACAGGTTTACAATGAGCAGTTCTTC
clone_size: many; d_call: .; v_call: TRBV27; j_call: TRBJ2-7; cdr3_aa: CASSQDYSYEQYF; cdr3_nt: TGTGCCAGCAGCCAGGATTACTCCTACGAGCAGTACTTC
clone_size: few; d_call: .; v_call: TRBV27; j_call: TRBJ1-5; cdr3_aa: CASSFVGQAQHF; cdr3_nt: TGTGCCAGCAGTTTCGTCGGTCAGGCCCAGCATTTT
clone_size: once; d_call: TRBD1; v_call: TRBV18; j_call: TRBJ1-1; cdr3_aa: CASSQRQGNTEAFF; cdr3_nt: TGTGCCAGCTCTCAAAGACAGGGGAACACTGAAGCTTTCTTT
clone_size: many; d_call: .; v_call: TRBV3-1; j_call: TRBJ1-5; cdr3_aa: CASRIKIGGRLSNQPQHF; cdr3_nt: TGTGCCAGCAGAATTAAGATTGGCGGAAGACTTAGCAATCAGCCCCAGCATTTT
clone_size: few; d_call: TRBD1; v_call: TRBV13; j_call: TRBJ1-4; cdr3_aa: CASSFGTGGNKLFF; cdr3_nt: TGTGCCAGCAGCTTCGGGACAGGGGGGAACAAACTGTTTTTT
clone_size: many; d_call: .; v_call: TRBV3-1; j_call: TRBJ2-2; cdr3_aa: CASSQVSRTTPNTGELFF; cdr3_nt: TGTGCCAGCAGCCAAGTGTCTAGGACTACACCGAACACCGGGGAGCTGTTTTTT
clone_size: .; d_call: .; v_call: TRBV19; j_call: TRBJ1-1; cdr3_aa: CASSIAWVDTEAFF; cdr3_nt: TGTGCCAGTAGTATCGCCTGGGTCGACACTGAAGCTTTCTTT
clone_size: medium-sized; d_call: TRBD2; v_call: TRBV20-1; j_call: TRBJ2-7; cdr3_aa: CSARSPRTSGVEQYF; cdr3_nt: TGCAGTGCTAGATCCCCCAGGACTAGCGGGGTCGAGCAGTACTTC
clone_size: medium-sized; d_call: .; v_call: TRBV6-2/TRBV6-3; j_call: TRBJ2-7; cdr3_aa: CASANYEQYF; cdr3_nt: TGTGCCAGCGCTAACTACGAGCAGTACTTC
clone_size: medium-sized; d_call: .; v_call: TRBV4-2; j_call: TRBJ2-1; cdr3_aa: CASSQDYTGIYNEQFF; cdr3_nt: TGTGCCAGCAGCCAAGATTATACGGGGATTTACAATGAGCAGTTCTTC
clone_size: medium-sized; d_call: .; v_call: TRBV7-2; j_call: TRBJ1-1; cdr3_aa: CASSLVRLNTEAFF; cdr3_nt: TGTGCCAGCAGCTTAGTCCGGTTGAACACTGAAGCTTTCTTT
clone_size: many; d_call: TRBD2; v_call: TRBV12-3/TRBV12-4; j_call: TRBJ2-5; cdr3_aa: CASSLLTYFSGGPVYQETQYF; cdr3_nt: TGTGCCAGCAGCCTCCTAACTTACTTTAGCGGGGGACCCGTCTACCAAGAGACCCAGTACTTC
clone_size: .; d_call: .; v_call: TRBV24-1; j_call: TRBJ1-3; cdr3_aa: CATSDLENTIYF; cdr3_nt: TGTGCCACCAGTGACCTCGAAAACACCATATATTTT
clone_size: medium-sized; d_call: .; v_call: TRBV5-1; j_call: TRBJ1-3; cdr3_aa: CASSAAEGRPGNTIYF; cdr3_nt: TGCGCCAGCAGCGCCGCGGAGGGTAGGCCTGGAAACACCATATATTTT
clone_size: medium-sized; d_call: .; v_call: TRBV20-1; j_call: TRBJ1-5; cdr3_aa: CSALEPDQPQHF; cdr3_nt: TGCAGTGCCCTCGAACCTGATCAGCCCCAGCATTTT
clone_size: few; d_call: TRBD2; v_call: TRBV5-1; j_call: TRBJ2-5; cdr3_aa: CASSSGLAGRIQETQYF; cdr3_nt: TGCGCCAGCAGCTCGGGACTAGCGGGGAGAATACAAGAGACCCAGTACTTC
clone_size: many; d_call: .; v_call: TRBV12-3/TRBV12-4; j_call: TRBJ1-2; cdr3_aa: CASSSRAGNYGYTF; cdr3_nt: TGTGCCAGCAGTTCTCGGGCAGGGAACTATGGCTACACCTTC
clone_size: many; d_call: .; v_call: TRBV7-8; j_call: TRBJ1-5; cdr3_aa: CASSLAGMNNQPQHF; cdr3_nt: TGTGCCAGCAGCTTAGCGGGGATGAACAATCAGCCCCAGCATTTT
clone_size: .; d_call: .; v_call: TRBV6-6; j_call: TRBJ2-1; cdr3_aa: CASSYGPGVYEQFF; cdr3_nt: TGTGCCAGCAGTTACGGACCGGGAGTCTATGAGCAGTTCTTC
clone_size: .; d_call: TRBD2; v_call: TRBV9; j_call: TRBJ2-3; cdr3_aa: CASSPHAGGSTDTQYF; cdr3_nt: TGTGCCAGCAGCCCCCATGCGGGGGGAAGCACAGATACGCAGTATTTT
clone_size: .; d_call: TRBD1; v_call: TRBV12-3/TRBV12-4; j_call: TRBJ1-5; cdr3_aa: CASKLTGEQPQHF; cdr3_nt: TGTGCCAGCAAGCTGACAGGGGAACAGCCCCAGCATTTT
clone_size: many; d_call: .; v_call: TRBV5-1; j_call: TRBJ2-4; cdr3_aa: CASSPPTVAKNIQYF; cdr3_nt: TGCGCCAGCAGCCCCCCGACGGTAGCCAAAAACATTCAGTACTTC
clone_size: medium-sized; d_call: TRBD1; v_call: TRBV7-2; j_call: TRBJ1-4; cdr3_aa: CASSDPGTGATNEKLFF; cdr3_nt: TGTGCCAGCAGCGACCCAGGGACAGGAGCAACTAATGAAAAACTGTTTTTT
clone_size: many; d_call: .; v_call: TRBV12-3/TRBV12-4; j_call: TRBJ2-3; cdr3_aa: CALGRGFTDTQYF; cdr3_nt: TGTGCCTTGGGCCGGGGCTTCACAGATACGCAGTATTTT
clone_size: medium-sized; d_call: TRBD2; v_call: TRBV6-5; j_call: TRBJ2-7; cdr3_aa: CASLKAGESEYEQYF; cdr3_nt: TGTGCCAGCCTCAAAGCGGGGGAATCCGAATACGAGCAGTACTTC